The present T cell receptor (beta chain) was sequenced within a study of CD8 T cells in Susac syndrome. Study results and limitations: It was acknowledged in the study that the number of individuals who were included in its TCR sequencing and HLA analysis was relatively small.

In the multiple sclerosis control group, patients were treatment-naive and had stable or active relapsing-remitting disease. Germline V lookup: CDR1 MNHEY, CDR2 SVGEGT. The CDR3 has 19 residues. V dropped 2 bases and J dropped 2; count of bases not matched to a gene: 12. Worth noting for this clonotype: Its specificity is not known.

RNA was extracted with the RNeasy kit, and a quantity of about 0.45 to 1 ug was reverse transcribed using random hexamers. The TCR beta CDR3 was amplified by immunoSEQ multiplex PCR across 54 Vbeta, 13 Jbeta. TCRdb itself ran the immunoSEQ multiplex PCR reads through MiXCR, one entry per CDR3 protein. The sample lists hundreds of thousands of distinct CDR3 sequences, 85% occurring once. This TCR was sampled from a human donor with multiple sclerosis. The genes are TRBV6-2 or TRBV6-3 and TRBJ2-3; 11 nucleotides line up with TRBD2. Sequences were obtained from CD8+ T cells from PBMCs. The CDR3 spells CASSYTLAGDLVPTDTQYF. Here the CDR3 DNA reads TGTGCCAGCAGTTACACACTAGCGGGAGACCTGGTGCCCACAGATACGCAGTATTTT.